Shown below are 30 T cell receptor beta chains from a single sample sequenced in a study of pediatric ulcerative colitis (dated by TCRdb to between 2018 and 2021). Receptor amplification or capture employed the immunoSEQ multiplex PCR assay. TCRdb took over this immuneACCESS table, retaining in-frame rearrangements with V and J assigned. Such tables are incomplete; in checked studies, under half of the missing clones stem from an unresolved V gene, and the remainder is unexplained. The sample records some 5,000 clones, approximately 92% of which are singletons. The ten biggest clones cover around 1.1% of the sample. Sequenced material: blood. All receptors derive from a boy younger than 18 who was a control in a study of pediatric ulcerative colitis.

The rearrangement links TRBV7-2 to TRBJ2-1, with 8 bases that match TRBD2. The CDR3 is 16 amino acids. Germline CDR1 is SGHTA and CDR2 is FQGNSA. V dropped 2 bases and J dropped 2; count of bases not matched to a gene: 5. The CDR3 reads CASSLLFGRAYNEQFF. The CDR3 nucleotides read TGTGCCAGCAGCTTACTATTCGGGAGGGCCTACAATGAGCAGTTCTTC.

CDR3 in amino acids: CASSPQRPGRNTEAFF. In nucleotides, the CDR3 is TGTGCCAGCAGCCCTCAGAGGCCCGGAAGGAACACTGAAGCTTTCTTT. V and J are TRBV21-1 and TRBJ1-1. TRBV21-1 represents a pseudogene. The CDR3 covers 16 residues.

The CDR3 region is CASSDRAEETQYF. The CDR3 coding sequence is TGCGCCAGCAGCGACAGGGCAGAAGAGACCCAGTACTTC. J is TRBJ2-5 and V is TRBV5-1, with 7 bases aligning to TRBD1. Germline V gives CDR1 SGHRS, CDR2 YFSETQ. The CDR3 spans 13 residues. Trimming removed 4 bases from V and 3 bases from J; junction bases left unmatched: 3.

This sequence joins TRBV29-1 and TRBJ2-5; D is ambiguous. Germline loops: CDR1 SQVTM, CDR2 ANQGSEA. The CDR3 is made up of 11 amino acids. V lost 6 bases and J 5 bases, leaving 10 bases between the germline ends. In DNA form, the CDR3 reads TGCAGCGTAGGGTTCCACGAGACCCAGTACTTC. It is translated as CSVGFHETQYF.

The J gene is TRBJ2-7, the V gene TRBV30; 10 bases align to TRBD1. There are 18 residues in the CDR3. With V trimmed by 1 base and J by 2 bases, 14 bases remained unmatched. CDR1 and CDR2 (germline): GTSNPN, SVGIG (reference sequence). The CDR3 sequence: CAWSGNSPGQGKPYEQYV. The CDR3 DNA sequence: TGTGCCTGGAGTGGTAACTCTCCGGGACAGGGGAAACCCTACGAGCAGTACGTC.

The chain uses TRBV27 and TRBJ2-2; D is ambiguous. Germline CDR1 MNHEY, CDR2 SMNVEV (reference sequence). V was trimmed by 9 bases and J by 0 bases, leaving 17 bases between them. The length of the CDR3 is 16 residues. CDR3 sequence: CASKIRLPPNTGELFF. The CDR3 DNA is TGTGCCAGTAAGATCCGCCTTCCCCCGAACACCGGGGAGCTGTTTTTT.

The V call is TRBV21-1, the J call TRBJ1-4; the tabulated D call, TRBD1, remains unverified against the DNA. TRBV21-1 is a recognized pseudogene. The CDR3 length is 16 residues. The chain's CDR3 is CASSCSAGPANEKLFF. The CDR3 region has the DNA TGTGCCAGCAGTTGTTCCGCAGGGCCAGCTAATGAAAAACTGTTTTTT.

The chain recombines TRBV1 with TRBJ2-1; TRBD1 is the table's D call, not checked against the DNA. TRBV1 is a pseudogene locus. The CDR3 contains 17 residues. For the CDR3, the DNA is TGCACCAGCAGCCAAAGGGGGCTGACGCGGGGCAACAATGAGCAGTTCTTC. Its protein product is CTSSQRGLTRGNNEQFF.

This chain connects TRBV28 to TRBJ2-6; perhaps TRBD1 as D (8 bases). V lost 7 bases to trimming and J lost 2 bases, with 21 bases between them. Germline values: CDR1 MDHEN, CDR2 SYDVKM. The CDR3 has 18 amino acids. In DNA form, the CDR3 reads TGTGCCAGCATCCCGGGGAGGGACAGGTTTGCTGGGGCCAACGTCCTGACTTTC. Translating it yields CASIPGRDRFAGANVLTF.

The chain has TRBV11-2 and TRBJ1-2; 8 nucleotides align to TRBD1. Germline-derived CDR1 and CDR2 are SGHAT and FQNNGV. The ends lost 1 base at V and 8 bases at J; junction bases unmatched: 6. The CDR3 totals 14 residues. CDR3 residues: CASSLGRGLEGYTF. The CDR3 DNA reads as TGTGCCAGCAGCTTAGGCAGGGGGCTCGAAGGCTACACCTTC. Combining the CDR3 with reference TRBV11-2 and TRBJ1-2 gives the whole variable domain EAGVAQSPRYKIIEKRQSVAFWCNPISGHATLYWYQQILGQGPKLLIQFQNNGVVDDSQLPKDRFSAERLKGVDSTLKIQPAKLEDSAVYLCASSLGRGLEGYTFGSGTRLTVV.

J is TRBJ2-5 and V is TRBV7-8, with D tentatively TRBD2 (6 bases). CDR1 is SGHVS and CDR2 is FQNEAQ in the germline V gene. With 7 bases removed from V and 5 bases from J, the gap between germline ends came to 11 bases. The CDR3 covers 12 residues. The chain's CDR3 is CASTTGGETQYF. As DNA, the CDR3 is TGTGCCAGCACAACAGGAGGGGAGACCCAGTACTTC.

This clone has a single count. The rearrangement uses TRBV5-1 and TRBJ2-1; D uncertain. The germline CDR1 and CDR2 sequences are SGHRS and YFSETQ. There are 13 residues in the CDR3. Trimming removed 1 base at V and 4 bases at J, with 6 bases between. As DNA, the CDR3 is TGCGCCAGCAGCTTGAGGCGGTACAATGAGCAGTTCTTC. This encodes CASSLRRYNEQFF.

The gene calls are TRBV29-1 and TRBJ1-5; perhaps TRBD1 as D (6 bases). CDR3 length: 16 residues. Trimming shortened V by 6 bases and J by 4 bases, and 22 bases separated the two germline ends. Germline V gives CDR1 SQVTM, CDR2 ANQGSEA. The CDR3 loop reads CSVPRGGGPFNQPQHF. For the CDR3, the DNA is TGCAGCGTACCCCGTGGGGGGGGGCCTTTTAATCAGCCCCAGCATTTT. Variable domain in full (rest from reference TRBV29-1 and TRBJ1-5): SAVISQKPSRDICQRGTSLTIQCQVDSQVTMMFWYRQQPGQSLTLIATANQGSEATYESGFVIDKFPISRPNLTFSTLTVSNMSPEDSSIYLCSVPRGGGPFNQPQHFGDGTRLSIL.

The chain employs TRBV7-9 and TRBJ1-5; D not certain. Germline values: CDR1 SEHNR, CDR2 FQNEAQ (reference sequence). V was trimmed by 5 bases and J by 5 bases, leaving 13 bases between them. The CDR3 contains 14 residues. The CDR3 region is CASSLEGGDQPQHF. CDR3 DNA: TGTGCCAGCAGCCTGGAGGGTGGGGATCAGCCCCAGCATTTT.

This sequence joins TRBV5-1 and TRBJ1-1, with D tentatively TRBD1 (5 bases). V dropped 1 base and J dropped 4 bases, with 11 bases sitting between them. This CDR3 region has 14 residues. Per the germline V gene, CDR1 is SGHRS and CDR2 is YFSETQ. For the CDR3, the DNA is TGCGCCAGCAGCTTGCAGGGCGGTAGCACTGAAGCTTTCTTT. Residues: CASSLQGGSTEAFF.

V and J are TRBV19 and TRBJ1-2; the D is unclear. The CDR3 runs to 15 residues. Germline CDR1 reads LNHDA; CDR2 reads SQIVND (reference sequence). V was pared by 3 bases and J by 1 base, with 12 bases between. Here the CDR3 DNA reads TGTGCCAGTAGTATCCGGGGTCCCCTTAACTATGGCTACACCTTC. Protein sequence: CASSIRGPLNYGYTF. Variable domain in full (rest from reference TRBV19 and TRBJ1-2): DGGITQSPKYLFRKEGQNVTLSCEQNLNHDAMYWYRQDPGQGLRLIYYSQIVNDFQKGDIAEGYSVSREKKESFPLTVTSAQKNPTAFYLCASSIRGPLNYGYTFGSGTRLTVV.

The rearrangement links TRBV27 to TRBJ2-7, with 13 bases that match TRBD2. CDR3 length: 17 residues. CDR1 MNHEY and CDR2 SMNVEV come from the germline V gene (reference sequence). Losses at the gene ends were 3 bases for V and 0 bases for J; bases not matched to a gene: 5. The CDR3 DNA sequence: TGTGCCAGCAGTTTGACTAGCGGGAGGAGGGTCTCCTACGAGCAGTACGTC. Protein sequence: CASSLTSGRRVSYEQYV.

V gene TRBV5-1 combines with J gene TRBJ2-1, with 7 bases matching TRBD2. CDR3 size: 15 residues. J gave up 5 bases and V 4 bases, and 9 bases lay outside the gene matches. CDR1 is SGHRS, CDR2 YFSETQ, per germline. DNA for the CDR3: TGCGCCAGCAGCGTGGGGCTAGCGGAAAACAATGAGCAGTTCTTC. Encoded protein: CASSVGLAENNEQFF.

The gene calls are TRBV5-5 and TRBJ2-7; possible D gene TRBD2, 6 bases. The V end was cut by 2 bases, the J end by 7 bases, with 7 bases between. CDR3 length equals 11 residues. In germline, CDR1 is SGHKS, CDR2 YYEKEE (reference sequence). In DNA, the CDR3 is TGTGCCAGCAGCTTCCGGGGGGAGCAGTACTTC. As protein: CASSFRGEQYF. The variable domain in full, with the rest retrieved from reference TRBV5-5 and TRBJ2-7, is DAGVTQSPTHLIKTRGQQVTLRCSPISGHKSVSWYQQVLGQGPQFIFQYYEKEERGRGNFPDRFSARQFPNYSSELNVNALLLGDSALYLCASSFRGEQYFGPGTRLTVT.

This clone was seen just once. Here the CDR3 reads CAWSYTRNTEAFF. The CDR3 DNA sequence: TGTGCCTGGAGTTATACAAGAAACACTGAAGCTTTCTTT. The V call is TRBV30, the J call TRBJ1-1; no definite D call. Between the trimmed V and J ends, which lost 2 bases and 2 bases, there was a span of 9 bases. CDR3 length: 13 residues. Germline V gene sequence: CDR1 GTSNPN, CDR2 SVGIG (reference sequence). Based on the CDR3 plus reference TRBV30 and TRBJ1-1, the full variable domain is SQTIHQWPATLVQPVGSPLSLECTVEGTSNPNLYWYRQAAGRGLQLLFYSVGIGQISSEVPQNLSASRPQDRQFILSSKKLLLSDSGFYLCAWSYTRNTEAFFGQGTRLTVV.

The chain uses TRBV2 and TRBJ2-7, with 7 bases aligning to TRBD1. V dropped 7 bases and J dropped 0; count of bases not matched to a gene: 15. This CDR3 has 17 amino acids. Germline CDR1 SNHLY, CDR2 FYNNEI. In DNA form, the CDR3 reads TGTGCCAGCATCCGGGACAGTTCTCGCCAGCGCTCCTACGAGCAGTACTTC. This encodes CASIRDSSRQRSYEQYF.

The chain links TRBV19 to TRBJ2-7, with unresolved D. The V and J ends lost 8 bases and 2 bases respectively, with 13 bases between them. Germline V gives CDR1 LNHDA, CDR2 SQIVND (reference sequence). The CDR3 totals 13 residues. This chain's CDR3 is CASGPDLPYEQYF. CDR3 coding DNA: TGTGCCAGTGGGCCAGACCTCCCCTACGAGCAGTACTTC.

The rearrangement links TRBV7-9 to TRBJ2-2, with a tentative D call TRBD1 (6 bases). This CDR3 spans 16 amino acids. Germline assignment: CDR1 SEHNR and CDR2 FQNEAQ (reference sequence). Trimming shortened V by 8 bases and J by 0 bases, and 16 bases separated the two germline ends. CDR3 DNA sequence: TGTGCCAGCGGAATCCGACAGGCCCCGAACACCGGGGAGCTGTTTTTT. This translates into CASGIRQAPNTGELFF.

This chain uses TRBV7-3 with TRBJ2-3; the match to TRBD1 covers 7 bases. Germline V CDR1 and CDR2: SGHTA, FQGTGA. The CDR3 is 15 amino acids. The ends lost 5 bases at V and 1 base at J; junction bases unmatched: 6. The CDR3 sequence is CASSLTGSGTDTQYF. The DNA of the CDR3 is TGTGCCAGCAGCCTGACAGGGTCCGGCACAGATACGCAGTATTTT.

This rearrangement joins TRBV14 to TRBJ2-3; the D is unclear. Looked up from germline, CDR1 is SGHDN and CDR2 is FVKESK. The CDR3 spans 14 residues. V lost 0 bases and J 4 bases, leaving 8 bases between the germline ends. Written as DNA, the CDR3 is TGTGCCAGCAGCCAAGAAATGGTCCCAGATACGCAGTATTTT. Its translation: CASSQEMVPDTQYF.

This clone occurred once. This chain joins TRBV11-3 and TRBJ1-1, with TRBD1 identical over 8 bases. This CDR3 has 14 residues. Germline CDR1 and CDR2: SGHNT and YENEEA. J was trimmed by 3 bases and V by 6 bases; bases with no gene match: 6. The CDR3 nucleotides read TGTGCCAGCAGGGCGAGGACAGGGCACACTGAAGCTTTCTTT. As protein: CASRARTGHTEAFF.

The chain recombines TRBV5-5 with TRBJ2-7; the match to TRBD1 covers 7 bases. The CDR3 extends over 15 amino acids. CDR1 and CDR2 from the germline V gene are SGHKS and YYEKEE (reference sequence). J was trimmed by 1 base and V by 4 bases; bases with no gene match: 8. The CDR3 DNA follows: TGTGCCAGCAGCCTTTATACAGGGGTATCCTACGAGCAGTACGTC. Protein sequence: CASSLYTGVSYEQYV.

This clone was observed a handful of times. The V and J genes are TRBV7-3 and TRBJ2-7, with a weak D call TRBD2 (6 bases). The CDR3 length is 14 residues. V lost 4 bases and J 5 bases, leaving 15 bases between the germline ends. Germline V lookup: CDR1 SGHTA, CDR2 FQGTGA. CDR3 amino acids: CASSSAGGSDEQYF. The CDR3 bases are TGTGCCAGCAGCTCAGCCGGGGGTTCTGACGAGCAGTACTTC. Supplemented by reference TRBV7-3 and TRBJ2-7, the full variable domain reads GAGVSQTPSNKVTEKGKYVELRCDPISGHTALYWYRQSLGQGPEFLIYFQGTGAADDSGLPNDRFFAVRPEGSVSTLKIQRTERGDSAVYLCASSSAGGSDEQYFGPGTRLTVT.

Notes on this clone: A read error may account for a junction end that differs from germline. The chain has TRBV7-7 and TRBJ2-2; maybe TRBD2 (5 bases). The CDR3 totals 13 residues. The germline V gene has CDR1 SSHAT and CDR2 FNYEAQ (reference sequence). In DNA form, the CDR3 reads TGTGCTAGCAGCTTAGGAGGAACCGGGGAGCTGTTTTTT. Translation: CASSLGGTGELFF.

V is TRBV15 and J is TRBJ1-1; maybe TRBD1 (5 bases). Germline-derived CDR1 and CDR2 are LNHNV and YYDKDF (reference sequence). Trimming left V 3 bases short and J 1 base short, with 12 bases between. This CDR3 is built from 15 residues. CDR3 amino acids: CATSSDRGRNTEAFF. The DNA of the CDR3 is TGTGCCACCAGCAGCGATCGGGGACGGAACACTGAAGCTTTCTTT.